This T cell receptor (beta chain) was found in a study of T cells expressing NK-cell markers. General study points: The dominant NKG2C+ clonotypes represented about 1.0-8% of CD8+ T cells in six donors.

With respect to this clonotype: Its antigen is as yet unknown.

The CDR3 is made up of 15 amino acids. Germline V gene lookup returns CDR1 SEHNR and CDR2 FQNEAQ (reference sequence). The TCR beta cDNA came from 5'RACE template switching with UMIs. From the 5' RACE reads, TCRdb lists one entry per CDR3 protein and no DNA. The table lists approximately 150,000 distinct CDR3 sequences. The sample taken for sequencing was blood T cells: a sorted CD56 or NKG2C T cell subset, CD4+ or CD8+ T cells, or bulk PBMC T cells (not recorded which). The chain uses TRBV7-9 and TRBJ1-1. This sequence originates from a young man in good health. The CDR3: CASSSTGFSDTEAFF.